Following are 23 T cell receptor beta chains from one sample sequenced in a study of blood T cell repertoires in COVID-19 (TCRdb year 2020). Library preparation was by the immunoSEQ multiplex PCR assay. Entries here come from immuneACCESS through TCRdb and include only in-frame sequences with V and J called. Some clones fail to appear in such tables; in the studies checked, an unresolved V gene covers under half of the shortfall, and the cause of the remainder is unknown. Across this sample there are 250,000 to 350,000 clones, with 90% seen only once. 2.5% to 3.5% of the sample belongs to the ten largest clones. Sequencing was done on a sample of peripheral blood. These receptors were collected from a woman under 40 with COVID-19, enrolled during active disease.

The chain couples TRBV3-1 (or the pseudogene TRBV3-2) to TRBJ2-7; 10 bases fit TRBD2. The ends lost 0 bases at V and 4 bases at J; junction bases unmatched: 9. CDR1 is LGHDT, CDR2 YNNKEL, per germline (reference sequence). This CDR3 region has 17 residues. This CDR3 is CASSQDRITSGIYEQYF. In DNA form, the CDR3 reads TGTGCCAGCAGCCAAGACAGGATTACTAGCGGGATTTACGAGCAGTACTTC.

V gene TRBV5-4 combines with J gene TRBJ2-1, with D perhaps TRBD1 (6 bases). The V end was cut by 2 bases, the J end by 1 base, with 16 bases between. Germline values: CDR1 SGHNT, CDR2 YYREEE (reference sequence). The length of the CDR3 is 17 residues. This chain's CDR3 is CASSLAGQKGSYNEQFF. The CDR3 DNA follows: TGTGCCAGCAGCTTAGCCGGACAGAAAGGGTCCTACAATGAGCAGTTCTTC.

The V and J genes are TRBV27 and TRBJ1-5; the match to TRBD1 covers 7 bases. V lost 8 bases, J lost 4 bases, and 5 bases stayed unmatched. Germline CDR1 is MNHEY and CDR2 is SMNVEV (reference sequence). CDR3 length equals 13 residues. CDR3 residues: CASQTGRNQPQHF. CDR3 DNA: TGTGCCAGCCAGACAGGGAGAAATCAGCCCCAGCATTTT.

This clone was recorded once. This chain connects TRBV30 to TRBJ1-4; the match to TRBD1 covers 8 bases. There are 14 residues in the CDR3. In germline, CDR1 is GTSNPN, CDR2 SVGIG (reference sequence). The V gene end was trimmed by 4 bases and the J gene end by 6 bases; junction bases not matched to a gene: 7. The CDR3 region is CAWNKQGGDEKLFF. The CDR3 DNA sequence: TGTGCCTGGAATAAACAGGGGGGGGATGAAAAACTGTTTTTT.

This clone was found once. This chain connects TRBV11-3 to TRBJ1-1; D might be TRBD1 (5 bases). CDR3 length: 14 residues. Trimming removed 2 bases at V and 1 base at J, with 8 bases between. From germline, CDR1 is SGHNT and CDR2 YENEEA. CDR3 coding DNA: TGTGCCAGCAGCTTACAGGGAACGAACACTGAAGCTTTCTTT. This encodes CASSLQGTNTEAFF.

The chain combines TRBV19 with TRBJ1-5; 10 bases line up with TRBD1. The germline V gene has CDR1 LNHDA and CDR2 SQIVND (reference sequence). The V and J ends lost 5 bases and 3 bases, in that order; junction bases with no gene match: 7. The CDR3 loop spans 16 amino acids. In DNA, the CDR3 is TGTGCCAGTAGTGCGACCGGGACAGGGGACAATCAGCCCCAGCATTTT. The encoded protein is CASSATGTGDNQPQHF.

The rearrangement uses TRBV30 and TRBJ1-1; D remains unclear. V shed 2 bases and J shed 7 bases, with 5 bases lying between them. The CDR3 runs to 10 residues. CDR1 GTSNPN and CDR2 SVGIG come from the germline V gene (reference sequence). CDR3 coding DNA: TGTGCCTGGAGTATAGATGAAGCTTTCTTT. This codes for CAWSIDEAFF.

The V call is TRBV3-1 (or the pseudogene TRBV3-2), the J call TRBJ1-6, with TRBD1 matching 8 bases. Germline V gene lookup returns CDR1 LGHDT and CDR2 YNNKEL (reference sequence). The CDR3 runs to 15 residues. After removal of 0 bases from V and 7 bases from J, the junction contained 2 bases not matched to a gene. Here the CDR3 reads CASSQDSGGNSPLHF. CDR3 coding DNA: TGTGCCAGCAGCCAAGATTCAGGGGGCAATTCACCCCTCCACTTT.

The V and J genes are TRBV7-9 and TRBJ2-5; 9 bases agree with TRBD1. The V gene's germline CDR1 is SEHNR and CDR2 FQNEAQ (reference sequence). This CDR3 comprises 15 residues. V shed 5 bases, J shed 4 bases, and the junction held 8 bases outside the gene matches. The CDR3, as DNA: TGTGCCAGCAGCCAGGACAGGGGCAGGGGAGAGACCCAGTACTTC. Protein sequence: CASSQDRGRGETQYF.

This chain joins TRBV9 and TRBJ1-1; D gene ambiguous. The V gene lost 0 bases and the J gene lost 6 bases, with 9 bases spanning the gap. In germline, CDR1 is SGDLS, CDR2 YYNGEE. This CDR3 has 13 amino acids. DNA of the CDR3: TGTGCCAGCAGCGTAGTCCAGGCCGCTGAAGCTTTCTTT. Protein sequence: CASSVVQAAEAFF. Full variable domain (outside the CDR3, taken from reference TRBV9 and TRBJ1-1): DSGVTQTPKHLITATGQRVTLRCSPRSGDLSVYWYQQSLDQGLQFLIQYYNGEERAKGNILERFSAQQFPDLHSELNLSSLELGDSALYFCASSVVQAAEAFFGQGTRLTVV.

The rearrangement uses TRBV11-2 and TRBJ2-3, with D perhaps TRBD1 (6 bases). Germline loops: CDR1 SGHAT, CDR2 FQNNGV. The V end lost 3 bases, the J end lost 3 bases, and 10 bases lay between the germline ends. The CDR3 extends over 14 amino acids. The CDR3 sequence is CASSFTGSTDTQYF. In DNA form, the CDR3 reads TGTGCCAGCAGCTTTACAGGGAGTACAGATACGCAGTATTTT. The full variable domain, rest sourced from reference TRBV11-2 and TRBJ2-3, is EAGVAQSPRYKIIEKRQSVAFWCNPISGHATLYWYQQILGQGPKLLIQFQNNGVVDDSQLPKDRFSAERLKGVDSTLKIQPAKLEDSAVYLCASSFTGSTDTQYFGPGTRLTVL.

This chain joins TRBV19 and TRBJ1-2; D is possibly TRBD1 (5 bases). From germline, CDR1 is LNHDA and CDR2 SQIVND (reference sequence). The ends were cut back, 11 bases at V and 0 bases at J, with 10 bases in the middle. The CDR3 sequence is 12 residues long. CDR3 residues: CACYRTNYGYTF. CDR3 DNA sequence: TGTGCCTGTTACAGGACTAACTATGGCTACACCTTC.

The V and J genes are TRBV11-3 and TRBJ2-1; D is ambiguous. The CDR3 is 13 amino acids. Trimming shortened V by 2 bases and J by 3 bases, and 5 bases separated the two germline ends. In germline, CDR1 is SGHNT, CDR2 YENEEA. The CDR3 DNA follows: TGTGCCAGCAGCTTAAGCCTCTACAATGAGCAGTTCTTC. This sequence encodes CASSLSLYNEQFF.

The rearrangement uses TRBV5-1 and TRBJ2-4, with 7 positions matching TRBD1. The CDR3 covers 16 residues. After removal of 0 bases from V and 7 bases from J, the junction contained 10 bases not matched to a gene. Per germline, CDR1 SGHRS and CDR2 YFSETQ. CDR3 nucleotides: TGCGCCAGCAGCTTGGCCGGGGCAGGGGGACAGAACATTCAGTACTTC. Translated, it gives CASSLAGAGGQNIQYF.

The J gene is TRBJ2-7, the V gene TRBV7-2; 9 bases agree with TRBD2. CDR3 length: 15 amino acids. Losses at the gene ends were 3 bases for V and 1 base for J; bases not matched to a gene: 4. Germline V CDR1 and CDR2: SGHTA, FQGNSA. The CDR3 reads CASSLSSGISYEQYF. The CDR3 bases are TGTGCCAGCAGCTTGTCTAGCGGGATTTCCTACGAGCAGTACTTC.

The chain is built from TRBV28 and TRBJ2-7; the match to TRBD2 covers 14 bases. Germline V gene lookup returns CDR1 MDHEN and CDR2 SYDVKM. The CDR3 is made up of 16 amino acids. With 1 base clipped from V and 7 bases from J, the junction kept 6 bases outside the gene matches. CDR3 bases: TGTGCCAGCAGTTTATACGGACTAGCGGGAGGCTGGGAGCAGTACTTC. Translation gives CASSLYGLAGGWEQYF.

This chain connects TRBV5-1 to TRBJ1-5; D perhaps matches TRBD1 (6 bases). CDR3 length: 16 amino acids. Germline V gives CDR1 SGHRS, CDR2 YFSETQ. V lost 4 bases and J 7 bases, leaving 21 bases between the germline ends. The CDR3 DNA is TGCGCCAGCAGCCCCCTGGGGGGGGGCGCGGGGCAGCCCCAGCATTTT. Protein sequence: CASSPLGGGAGQPQHF.

In DNA form, the CDR3 reads TGTGCCAGCAGTGGATCACGCTCAGGGGTCTATGGCTACACCTTC. Its translation: CASSGSRSGVYGYTF. This chain joins TRBV25-1 and TRBJ1-2, with TRBD1 as a possible D gene (6 bases). Germline values: CDR1 MGHDK, CDR2 SYGVNS. The CDR3 contains 15 residues. V was cut by 4 bases and J by 4 bases, with 16 bases left in between.

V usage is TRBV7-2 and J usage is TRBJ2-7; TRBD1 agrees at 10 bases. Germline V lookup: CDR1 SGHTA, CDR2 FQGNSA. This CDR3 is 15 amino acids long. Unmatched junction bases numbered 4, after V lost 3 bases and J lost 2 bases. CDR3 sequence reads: CASSFRTGGTYEQYF. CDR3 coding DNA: TGTGCCAGCAGCTTCAGGACAGGGGGTACCTACGAGCAGTACTTC.

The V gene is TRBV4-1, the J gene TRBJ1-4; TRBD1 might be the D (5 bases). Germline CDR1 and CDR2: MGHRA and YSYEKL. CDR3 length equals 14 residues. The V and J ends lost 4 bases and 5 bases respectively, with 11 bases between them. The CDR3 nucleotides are TGCGCCAGCAGCCTCGGGACTTTAAATGAAAAACTGTTTTTT. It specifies CASSLGTLNEKLFF.

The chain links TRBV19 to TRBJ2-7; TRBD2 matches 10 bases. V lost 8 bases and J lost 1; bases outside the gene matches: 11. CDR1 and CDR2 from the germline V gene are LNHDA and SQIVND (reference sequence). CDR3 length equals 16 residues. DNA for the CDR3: TGTGCCAGTTCCCCTACTGCTAGCGGGGGATCCTACGAGCAGTACTTC. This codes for CASSPTASGGSYEQYF.

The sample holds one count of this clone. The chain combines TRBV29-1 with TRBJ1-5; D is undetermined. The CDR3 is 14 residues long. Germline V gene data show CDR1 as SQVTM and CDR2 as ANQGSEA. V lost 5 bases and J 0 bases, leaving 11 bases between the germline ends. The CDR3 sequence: CSVITVDSNQPQHF. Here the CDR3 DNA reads TGCAGCGTTATAACAGTAGATAGCAATCAGCCCCAGCATTTT. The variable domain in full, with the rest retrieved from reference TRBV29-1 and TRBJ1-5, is SAVISQKPSRDICQRGTSLTIQCQVDSQVTMMFWYRQQPGQSLTLIATANQGSEATYESGFVIDKFPISRPNLTFSTLTVSNMSPEDSSIYLCSVITVDSNQPQHFGDGTRLSIL.

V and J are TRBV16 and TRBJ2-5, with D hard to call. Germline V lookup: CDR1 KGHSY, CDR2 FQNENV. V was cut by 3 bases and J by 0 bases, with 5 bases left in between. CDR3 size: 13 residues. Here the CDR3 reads CASSQQYQETQYF. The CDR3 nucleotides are TGTGCCAGCAGCCAGCAGTACCAAGAGACCCAGTACTTC.